This T cell receptor beta chain was found in a study of cytotoxic CD8 clonotypes in ibrutinib-treated CLL. Germline CDR1 MNHNS, CDR2 SASEGT. The CDR3 consists of 13 residues. The V segment lost 6 bases and the J segment 5 bases; nucleotides outside the gene matches: 5. Study-level results: Pretreatment clonality was elevated relative to age-matched healthy donors and paralleled circulating CD8+ T-cell counts.

Concerning this clone itself: Its antigen remains unknown.

Using immunoSEQ multiplex PCR, the repertoire was profiled, and TCRdb retains in-frame clones only, with some absent. The table includes 150,000 to 250,000 clones, about 72% detected once. The receptor was isolated from a human donor with chronic lymphocytic leukemia. The chain uses TRBV6-1 and TRBJ2-7, with 9 bases fitting TRBD1. Specimen: PBMCs, collected after 24 months of ibrutinib treatment. The CDR3 DNA reads as TGTGCCAGCAGGGGACAGGGTAAGAACGAGCAGTACTTC. Its protein is CASRGQGKNEQYF.